These 2 T cell receptor beta chains were sequenced from one sample in a study of human T cells and chemical hapten exposure (dated by TCRdb to the early 2020s). Reading the label with the study, this specimen's time point is: patch test 1, 2 weeks after DPC sensitization. In light of the paper, this sample's treatment or condition label describes: therapeutic diphenylcyclopropenone sensitization with weekly scalp DPC. Receptor amplification or capture employed RACE. Instrument used: NextSeq 500. Starting from the raw public reads, TCRdb applied fastp trimming at Q25, assembled clones with MiXCR and retained in-frame beta chains. Each entry merges the rows of one CDR3 protein and shows their most common DNA and genes. Within this sample are 150,000 to 200,000 distinct CDR3 sequences, with about 14% of them counted one time only. The ten largest account for 1.7% of the sample. The sequencing used whole blood, collected in connection with sensitization to the hapten diphenylcyclopropenone (DPC). The receptor source for this set is a woman in her 30s with alopecia areata. Some clones in this sample may be carry-over from other donors' samples.

This sequence joins TRBV3-1 and TRBJ1-1; no reliable D call. V lost 0 bases, J lost 6 bases, and 8 bases lay in between. Per the germline V gene, CDR1 is LGHDT and CDR2 is YNNKEL (reference sequence). This CDR3 is 13 amino acids long. The CDR3 region is CASSQEGLAEAFF. For the CDR3, the DNA is TGTGCCAGCAGCCAAGAAGGGCTTGCTGAAGCTTTCTTT.

The rearrangement joins TRBV28 to TRBJ2-1; perhaps TRBD1 as D (6 bases). V dropped 5 bases and J dropped 7 bases, with 12 bases sitting between them. The CDR3 is 13 residues long. Per the germline V gene, CDR1 is MDHEN and CDR2 is SYDVKM. The CDR3 DNA follows: TGTGCCAGCAGTCAACAGGGTTGGAATGAGCAGTTCTTC. Its translation: CASSQQGWNEQFF.